These 5 T cell receptor beta chains share one sample of origin, sequenced in a study of shared clonotypes between healthy human individuals. Data came from immunoSEQ multiplex PCR; TCRdb stores just in-frame clones and leaves some out. This table holds about 1 million clones, 75% to 80% found once. The sample consisted of memory CD4+ T cells from PBMCs. This sample's subset: CD45RA-negative fraction. Receptors were obtained from a young man in good health. Some clones in this sample may be carry-over from other donors' samples.

The J gene is TRBJ2-7, the V gene TRBV10-2; TRBD2 aligns across 7 bases. The CDR3 is 15 amino acids. Germline assignment: CDR1 WSHSY and CDR2 SAAADI. The ends lost 4 bases at V and 2 bases at J; junction bases unmatched: 8. The CDR3 DNA is TGCGCCAGCAGTGTTCGCGGGAGCCCAACCTACGAGCAGTACTTC. Protein product: CASSVRGSPTYEQYF.

The chain combines TRBV5-1 with TRBJ2-3, with D possibly being TRBD1 (5 bases). Germline-derived CDR1 and CDR2 are SGHRS and YFSETQ. The V end was cut by 4 bases, the J end by 0 bases, with 18 bases between. The CDR3 is 17 residues long. CDR3 sequence: CASSVIQGFTSTDTQYF. CDR3 sequence (DNA): TGCGCCAGCAGCGTGATCCAGGGTTTTACTAGCACAGATACGCAGTATTTT.

This chain uses TRBV28 with TRBJ2-3; D possibly corresponds to TRBD2 (6 bases). The CDR3 sequence is 14 residues long. V shed 5 bases and J shed 2 bases, with 11 bases lying between them. Germline CDR1 MDHEN, CDR2 SYDVKM. The CDR3 nucleotides are TGTGCCAGCAGTCCCGCGGGGCACACAGATACGCAGTATTTT. Translation: CASSPAGHTDTQYF.

This chain connects TRBV11-2 to TRBJ2-7; no definite D call. The germline V and J ends were trimmed by 1 base and 6 bases, with 10 bases remaining between them. The CDR3 totals 13 residues. Germline V gene sequence: CDR1 SGHAT, CDR2 FQNNGV. The DNA of the CDR3 is TGTGCCAGCAGCTTAGTTGCTACCAGCGAGCAGTACTTC. The encoded protein is CASSLVATSEQYF.

In this sample, this clone turned up once. The chain combines TRBV15 with TRBJ1-4; D remains unclear. Trimming left V 0 bases short and J 4 bases short, with 3 bases between. Per germline, CDR1 LNHNV and CDR2 YYDKDF (reference sequence). CDR3 length equals 13 residues. CDR3 region: CATSRDHNEKLFF. The DNA of the CDR3 is TGTGCCACCAGCAGAGACCATAATGAAAAACTGTTTTTT.